The subject of this entry is one T cell receptor beta chain. As yet, its antigen is unknown. Sequenced by immunoSEQ multiplex PCR; TCRdb stores in-frame clones only, minus some. The sample includes 9,500 or so clones, around 92% seen only once; the top ten take about 3.9%. This sample was included in a study of graft-versus-host responses after intestinal transplantation. Points from the study as a whole: Within the allografts of patients who had graft-donor T cell macrochimerism, graft-versus-host to host-versus-graft clonal ratios were high.

The receptor comes from a human patient who received an intestinal transplant, so some T cells may come from the graft donor. This sample comprised PBMCs, obtained 40 to 45 days after intestinal transplantation.

DNA for the CDR3: TGTGCCAGCAGTATCGAACAGGGGCAGAACACTGAAGCTTTCTTT. It yields the protein CASSIEQGQNTEAFF. V is TRBV6-5 and J is TRBJ1-1; TRBD1 aligns across 7 bases. The CDR3 runs 15 residues. The junction had 7 bases not matched to a gene; V was cut back by 5 bases and J by 1 base. Germline CDR1 MNHEY, CDR2 SVGAGI.